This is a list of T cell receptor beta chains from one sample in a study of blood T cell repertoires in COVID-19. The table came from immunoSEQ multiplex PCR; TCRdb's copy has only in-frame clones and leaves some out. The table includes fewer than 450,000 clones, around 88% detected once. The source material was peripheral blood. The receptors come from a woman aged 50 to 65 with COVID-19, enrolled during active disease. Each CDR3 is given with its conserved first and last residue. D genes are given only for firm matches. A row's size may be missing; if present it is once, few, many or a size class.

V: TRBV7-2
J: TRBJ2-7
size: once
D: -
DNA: TGTGCCAGCAGCTTAGCGGGCAGCCCCTACGAGCAGTACTTC
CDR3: CASSLAGSPYEQYF

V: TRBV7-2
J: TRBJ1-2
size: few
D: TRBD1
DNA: TGTGCCAGCAGCTTAGGCAGGGGGCATGGCTACACCTTC
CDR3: CASSLGRGHGYTF

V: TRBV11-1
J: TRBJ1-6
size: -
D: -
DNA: TGTGCCAGCAGCTTAGATTGGGCGCAGGATTCACCCCTCCACTTT
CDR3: CASSLDWAQDSPLHF

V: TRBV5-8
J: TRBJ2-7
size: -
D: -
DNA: TGTGCCAGCAGCCGAGGGTTGTCGGGCGAGCAGTACTTC
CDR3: CASSRGLSGEQYF

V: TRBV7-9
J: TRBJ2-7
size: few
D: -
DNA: TGTGCCAGCACTGACACCGGGACACCAACCTACGAGCAGTACTTC
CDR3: CASTDTGTPTYEQYF

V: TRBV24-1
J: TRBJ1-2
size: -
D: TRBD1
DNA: TGTGCCACGAATCGGGACAGGGGCTATGGCTACACCTTC
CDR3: CATNRDRGYGYTF

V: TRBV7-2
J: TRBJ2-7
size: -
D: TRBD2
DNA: TGTGCCAGCAGCTGGGGACGGGGGGGCTACGAGCAGTACTTC
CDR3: CASSWGRGGYEQYF

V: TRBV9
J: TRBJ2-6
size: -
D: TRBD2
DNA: TGTGCCAGCAGCGTAGCGGTATTAGCGGGGTCTGGGGCCAACGTCCTGACTTTC
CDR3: CASSVAVLAGSGANVLTF

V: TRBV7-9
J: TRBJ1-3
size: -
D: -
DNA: TGTGCCAGCAGCGCCACCGGGAACACCATATATTTT
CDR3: CASSATGNTIYF

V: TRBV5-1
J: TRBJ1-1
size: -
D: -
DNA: TGCGCCAGCAGCTTGGTGGGCAACAGGGACACTGAAGCTTTCTTT
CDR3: CASSLVGNRDTEAFF

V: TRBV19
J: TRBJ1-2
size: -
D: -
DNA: TGTGCCAGTAGTCCCCCGTCGGACAGCCTCTATGGCTACACCTTC
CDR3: CASSPPSDSLYGYTF

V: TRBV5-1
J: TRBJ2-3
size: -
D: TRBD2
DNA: TGCGCCAGCAGCTTTAGCGGGGGTGGTCGGGATACGCAGTATTTT
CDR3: CASSFSGGGRDTQYF

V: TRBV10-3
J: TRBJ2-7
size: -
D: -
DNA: TGTGCCATCACCGAGAGGGGGGAGCAGTACTTC
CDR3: CAITERGEQYF

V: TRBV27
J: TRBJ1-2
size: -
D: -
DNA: TGTGCCAGCAGTTTCAGGGCAGGGTTGAGGTCTAACTATGGCTACACCTTC
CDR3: CASSFRAGLRSNYGYTF

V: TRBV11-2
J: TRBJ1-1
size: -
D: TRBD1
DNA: TGTGCCAGCAGCTCCCTGTACCAGGGGGCATCTGCTGAAGCTTTCTTT
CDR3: CASSSLYQGASAEAFF

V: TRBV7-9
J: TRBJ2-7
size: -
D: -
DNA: TGTGCCAGCAGCCCCTCAGGGGCCTCCTACGAGCAGTACTTC
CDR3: CASSPSGASYEQYF

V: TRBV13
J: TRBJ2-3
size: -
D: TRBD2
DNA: TGTGCCAGCAGCTCGGCGGGAGCGGGGGGGCTCACAGATACGCAGTATTTT
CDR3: CASSSAGAGGLTDTQYF

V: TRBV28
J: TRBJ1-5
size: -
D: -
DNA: TGTGCCAGCAGCCCGACAGACGGTAGCAATCAGCCCCAGCATTTT
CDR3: CASSPTDGSNQPQHF

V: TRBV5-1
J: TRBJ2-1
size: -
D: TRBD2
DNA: TGCGCCAGCGCGGGACTAGCGGGGGGTAACAATGAGCAGTTCTTC
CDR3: CASAGLAGGNNEQFF

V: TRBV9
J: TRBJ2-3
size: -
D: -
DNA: TGTGCCAGCAGCCCCTGGGCCAGGGATACGCAGTATTTT
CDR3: CASSPWARDTQYF

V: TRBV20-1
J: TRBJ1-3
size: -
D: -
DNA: TGCAGTGCTAGTCGGGGGGAACTCTCTGGAAACACCATATATTTT
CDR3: CSASRGELSGNTIYF

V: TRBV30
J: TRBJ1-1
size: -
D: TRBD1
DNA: TGTGCCTGGAGGGGGGACAGTCTGGAAGCTTTCTTT
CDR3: CAWRGDSLEAFF

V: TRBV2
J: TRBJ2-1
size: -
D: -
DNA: TGTGCCAGCAGTGGACTAGTCGGCTACAATGAGCAGTTCTTC
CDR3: CASSGLVGYNEQFF

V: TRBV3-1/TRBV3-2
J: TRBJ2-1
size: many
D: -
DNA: TGTGCCAGCAGCCAAGACACCGGGACATCGTCCTACAATGAGCAGTTCTTC
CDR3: CASSQDTGTSSYNEQFF

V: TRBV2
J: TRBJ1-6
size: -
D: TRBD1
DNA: TGTGCCAGCAGTGAAGAGACAGGGGTTGGATCACCCCTCCACTTT
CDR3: CASSEETGVGSPLHF

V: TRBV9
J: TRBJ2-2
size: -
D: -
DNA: TGTGCCAGCAGCGTCGGGACTCTGCTTGACGGGGAGCTGTTTTTT
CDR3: CASSVGTLLDGELFF

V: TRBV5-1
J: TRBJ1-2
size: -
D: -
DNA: TGCGCCAGCAGCGTTCCCCAGGGGCAAATCAACTATGGCTACACCTTC
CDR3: CASSVPQGQINYGYTF